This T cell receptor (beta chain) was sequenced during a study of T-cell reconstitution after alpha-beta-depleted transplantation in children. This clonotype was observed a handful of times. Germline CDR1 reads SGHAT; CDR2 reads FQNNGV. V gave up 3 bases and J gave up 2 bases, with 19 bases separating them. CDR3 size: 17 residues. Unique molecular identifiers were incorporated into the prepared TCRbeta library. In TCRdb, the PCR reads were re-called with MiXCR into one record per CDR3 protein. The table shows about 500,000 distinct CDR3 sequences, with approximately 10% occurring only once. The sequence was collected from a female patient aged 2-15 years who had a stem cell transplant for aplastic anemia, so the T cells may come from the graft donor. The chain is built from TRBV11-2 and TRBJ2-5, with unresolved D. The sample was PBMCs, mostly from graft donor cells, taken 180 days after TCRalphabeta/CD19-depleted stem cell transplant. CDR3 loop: CASSFRLPRRSQETQYF. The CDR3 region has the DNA TGTGCCAGCAGCTTTAGACTCCCCCGAAGATCACAAGAGACCCAGTACTTC. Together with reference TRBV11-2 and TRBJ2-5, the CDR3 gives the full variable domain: EAGVAQSPRYKIIEKRQSVAFWCNPISGHATLYWYQQILGQGPKLLIQFQNNGVVDDSQLPKDRFSAERLKGVDSTLKIQPAKLEDSAVYLCASSFRLPRRSQETQYFGPGTRLLVL.